The sequence of this TCR beta chain was determined in a study of blood T cell repertoires in COVID-19. Participants spanned ages roughly 18 to 90 years and resided in 20 to 30 US areas. Clinical history as reported by participants underpinned cohort assignment. Clones were sequenced by immunoSEQ multiplex PCR, and TCRdb holds only the in-frame ones, with some missing. The sample includes a few hundred thousand clones, 88% of them seen just once. The specimen sequenced was PBMCs or T cells enriched from blood (not recorded which). This receptor was obtained from a woman in her forties or fifties who had recovered from COVID-19.

The CDR3 nucleotides read TGTGCCAGCAGTTCCGGACAGGGTACCTACGAGCAGTACTTC. It translates to CASSSGQGTYEQYF. The genes are TRBV27 and TRBJ2-7; TRBD1 agrees at 8 bases. V was clipped by 4 bases and J by 2 bases; unmatched bases: 4. The CDR3 extends over 14 amino acids. Germline loops: CDR1 MNHEY, CDR2 SMNVEV (reference sequence).